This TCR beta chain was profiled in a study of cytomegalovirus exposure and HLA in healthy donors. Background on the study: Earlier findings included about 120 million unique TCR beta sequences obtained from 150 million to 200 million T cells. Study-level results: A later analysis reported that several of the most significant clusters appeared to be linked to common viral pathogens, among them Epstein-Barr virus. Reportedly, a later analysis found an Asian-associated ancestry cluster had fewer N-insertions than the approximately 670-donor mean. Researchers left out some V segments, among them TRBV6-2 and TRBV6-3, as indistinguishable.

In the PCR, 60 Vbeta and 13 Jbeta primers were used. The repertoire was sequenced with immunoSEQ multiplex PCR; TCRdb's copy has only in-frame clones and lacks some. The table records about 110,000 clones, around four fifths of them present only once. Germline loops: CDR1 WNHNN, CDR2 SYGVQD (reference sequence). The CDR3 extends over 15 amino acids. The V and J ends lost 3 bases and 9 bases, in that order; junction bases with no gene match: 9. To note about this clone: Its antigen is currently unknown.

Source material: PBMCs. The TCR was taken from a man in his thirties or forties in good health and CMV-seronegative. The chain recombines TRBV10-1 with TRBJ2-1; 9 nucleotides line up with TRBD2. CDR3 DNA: TGCGCCAGCAGTGATTCGCGGGGGGGCCTCGGTGAGCAGTTCTTC. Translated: CASSDSRGGLGEQFF.